The T cell receptor (beta chain) under discussion was sequenced for a study of early T cells in non-severe SARS-CoV-2 infection. Notes on the study in general: CD4 and private specificities were missed by VDJdb matching, which favored anti-spike CD8 responses.

The TCR library protocol attached unique molecular identifiers to the individual cDNA molecules. From the 5' RACE reads, TCRdb called clonotypes with MiXCR, one entry per CDR3 protein. The data show roughly 24,000 distinct CDR3 sequences, around 5% seen once. About this clonotype: Its target is not known.

Trimming took off 3 bases at V and 3 bases at J, with 13 bases between the two ends. CDR1 and CDR2 (germline): SGHRS, YFSETQ. CDR3 size: 14 residues. The chain is built from TRBV5-1 and TRBJ2-7; maybe TRBD2 (5 bases). The receptor was derived from an adult who was a healthcare worker with PCR-confirmed SARS-CoV-2 infection or an uninfected control (not recorded which). Sequencing input: whole blood. The CDR3: CASSSTSGIYEQYF. In nucleotides, the CDR3 is TGCGCCAGCAGCTCCACCTCGGGAATCTACGAGCAGTACTTC.